The sequence of this TCR beta chain was determined in a study of blood T cell repertoires in COVID-19. Overall study context: Some COVID-19 samples were acute and others convalescent; all came from the United States, Italy and Spain.

In assigning cohorts, the study relied on participant-reported clinical history. Produced via immunoSEQ multiplex PCR; TCRdb's table is partial and in-frame only. The sample lists approximately 350,000 clones, around 83% seen once, with over 4.5% in the top ten. The V end was cut by 3 bases, the J end by 2 bases, with 14 bases between. Germline CDR1 reads KGHSH; CDR2 reads LQKENI. CDR3 length: 15 residues. Remarks on this clone: This sample includes further DNA sequences coding for the same CDR3.

This TCR derives from a woman aged 50 to 60 who had recovered from COVID-19. The sequencing sample was made of PBMCs or T cells enriched from blood (not recorded which). The rearrangement links TRBV18 to TRBJ2-7; possibly TRBD2 for D (6 bases). The CDR3 DNA sequence: TGTGCCAGCTCACCCAATAGCGGAGGTGCCTACGAGCAGTACTTC. Translation: CASSPNSGGAYEQYF.